This is a list of T cell receptor beta chains from one sample in a study of T-cell reconstitution after alpha-beta-depleted transplantation in children. TCRdb reprocessed the PCR reads via MiXCR and lists one record per CDR3 protein. The sample has 150,000 to 200,000 distinct CDR3 sequences, approximately 6.6% seen once. The material sequenced was PBMCs from the stem cell graft donor, taken from the stem cell graft. These receptors all stem from a human donor who donated a stem cell graft to a child with Wiskott-Aldrich syndrome. The CDR3 runs from the conserved cysteine through the conserved F or W. The D gene is left open where the match is weak. Clone size appears in some rows only: once, few, many, or a class for an expanded clone.

V: TRBV29-1
size: NA
J: TRBJ2-3
D: TRBD2
DNA: TGCAGCGTTGATGCCGTTGGCGGGAGGGCCGCAGATACGCAGTATTTT
CDR3: CSVDAVGGRAADTQYF

V: TRBV6-1
size: many
J: TRBJ2-5
D: TRBD2
DNA: TGTGCCAGCAGTCGACAAATTACTAGCGGGCAAGAGACCCAGTACTTC
CDR3: CASSRQITSGQETQYF

V: TRBV6-1
size: many
J: TRBJ2-6
D: NA
DNA: TGTGCCAGCACAGGTGGGGGGACTGGGGCCAACGTCCTGACTTTC
CDR3: CASTGGGTGANVLTF

V: TRBV30
size: few
J: TRBJ2-7
D: NA
DNA: TGTGCCTGGCGGGATAGCTACGAGCAGTACTTC
CDR3: CAWRDSYEQYF

V: TRBV25-1
size: many
J: TRBJ2-1
D: TRBD2
DNA: TGTGCCAGCAGTGAATATAAACGCGGGAGGGCTTACAATGAGCAGTTCTTC
CDR3: CASSEYKRGRAYNEQFF

V: TRBV24-1
size: many
J: TRBJ1-5
D: TRBD1
DNA: TGTGCCACCAGTGATAACGACAGGGGAAGTCGCCAGCCCCAGCATTTT
CDR3: CATSDNDRGSRQPQHF

V: TRBV5-1
size: many
J: TRBJ1-2
D: TRBD1
DNA: TGCGCCAGCAGCCCTGGGAAAGGGGGCAGCTATGGCTACACCTTC
CDR3: CASSPGKGGSYGYTF

V: TRBV20-1
size: many
J: TRBJ1-4
D: NA
DNA: TGCAGTGCCTCACGGCTAACTAATGAAAAACTGTTTTTT
CDR3: CSASRLTNEKLFF

V: TRBV12-3/TRBV12-4
size: many
J: TRBJ1-6
D: TRBD1
DNA: TGTGCCAGCAGTACAGGGGGATCACCCCTCCACTTT
CDR3: CASSTGGSPLHF

V: TRBV20-1
size: few
J: TRBJ2-5
D: NA
DNA: TGCAGTGCTAGTACGCGGGGCAGGGAGACCCAGTACTTC
CDR3: CSASTRGRETQYF

V: TRBV28
size: many
J: TRBJ2-2
D: NA
DNA: TGTGCCAGCAGTTCTCGGAACTTCGTTACCGGGGAGCTGTTTTTT
CDR3: CASSSRNFVTGELFF

V: TRBV5-1
size: many
J: TRBJ1-1
D: NA
DNA: TGCGCCAGCAGCTTTCTCGGGAAGAACACTGAAGCTTTCTTT
CDR3: CASSFLGKNTEAFF

V: TRBV11-2
size: many
J: TRBJ2-4
D: NA
DNA: TGTGCCAGCAGCTTAGCTTACAGCATTCAGTACTTC
CDR3: CASSLAYSIQYF

V: TRBV20-1
size: many
J: TRBJ2-2
D: TRBD1
DNA: TGCAGTGGCCTGACAGGGGGCAGGGGGGAGCTGTTTTTT
CDR3: CSGLTGGRGELFF

V: TRBV29-1
size: many
J: TRBJ2-5
D: NA
DNA: TGCAGCGTTGATAATTCTCTGGTAGCAGAGACCCAGTACTTC
CDR3: CSVDNSLVAETQYF

V: TRBV7-9
size: few
J: TRBJ1-2
D: NA
DNA: TGTGCCAGCAGCTTGGGCCCAGAATATGGCTACACCTTC
CDR3: CASSLGPEYGYTF

V: TRBV7-8
size: many
J: TRBJ1-4
D: TRBD1
DNA: TGTGCCAGCAGCGAAGGACCGGGACAGGGTGATGAAAAACTGTTTTTT
CDR3: CASSEGPGQGDEKLFF

V: TRBV27
size: NA
J: TRBJ2-3
D: NA
DNA: TGTGCCAGCAGTTTATCGAAAACAGGGAGAAGCACAGATACGCAGTATTTT
CDR3: CASSLSKTGRSTDTQYF

V: TRBV11-2
size: many
J: TRBJ2-5
D: NA
DNA: TGTGCCAGCAGTTACCGTCCAGTGTACCAAGAGACCCAGTACTTC
CDR3: CASSYRPVYQETQYF

V: TRBV30
size: few
J: TRBJ2-5
D: NA
DNA: TGTGCCTGGAGCCCCCATCAAGAGACCCAGTACTTC
CDR3: CAWSPHQETQYF

V: TRBV12-3/TRBV12-4
size: many
J: TRBJ2-1
D: TRBD2
DNA: TGTGCCAGCAGTTTGCCTAGCGGGGGGGCCTACAATGAGCAGTTCTTC
CDR3: CASSLPSGGAYNEQFF

V: TRBV2
size: many
J: TRBJ2-1
D: NA
DNA: TGTGCCAGCAGTGGGACGGCGGGAAAGGGTGGGACGGACGCCGGAGCTTCCTACAATGAGCAGTTCTTC
CDR3: CASSGTAGKGGTDAGASYNEQFF

V: TRBV5-6
size: many
J: TRBJ2-4
D: TRBD2
DNA: TGTGCCAGCAGCCAGCGGGAGCTAGCCAAAAACATTCAGTACTTC
CDR3: CASSQRELAKNIQYF

V: TRBV15
size: NA
J: TRBJ1-4
D: TRBD1
DNA: TGTGCCACCAGCCATGGCCAGGGGGGCGAAAAACTGTTTTTT
CDR3: CATSHGQGGEKLFF

V: TRBV3-1
size: many
J: TRBJ1-1
D: NA
DNA: TGTGCCAGCAGCCAAGAACACGGCACTGAAGCTTTCTTT
CDR3: CASSQEHGTEAFF

V: TRBV29-1
size: many
J: TRBJ2-4
D: TRBD2
DNA: TGCAGCGTTGCTTTTTGGGGGGGGGAAAACATTCAGTACTTC
CDR3: CSVAFWGGENIQYF

V: TRBV11-2
size: few
J: TRBJ1-1
D: NA
DNA: TGTGCCAGCAGCTTCTACCCGGGAAAGGGGCCTTTGAACACTGAAGCTTTCTTT
CDR3: CASSFYPGKGPLNTEAFF

V: TRBV3-1
size: many
J: TRBJ2-7
D: TRBD2
DNA: TGTGCCAGCAGCCAGCAGCGGGAGGGTGAGCAGTACTTC
CDR3: CASSQQREGEQYF

V: TRBV5-1
size: many
J: TRBJ2-7
D: TRBD1
DNA: TGCGCCAGCAGCAAGGGACAGGGAGCGAGGGAGCAGTACTTC
CDR3: CASSKGQGAREQYF

V: TRBV12-3/TRBV12-4
size: many
J: TRBJ2-1
D: NA
DNA: TGTGCCAGCAGTCCACCATGGGGGATGAGCTCCTACAATGAGCAGTTCTTC
CDR3: CASSPPWGMSSYNEQFF

V: TRBV12-3/TRBV12-4
size: many
J: TRBJ2-1
D: NA
DNA: TGTGCCAGCAGTAGGACTAATAACGTAAATGAGCAGTTCTTC
CDR3: CASSRTNNVNEQFF

V: TRBV5-1
size: many
J: TRBJ2-7
D: TRBD1
DNA: TGCGCCAGCCGTATCGACAGGGGCGTCTCCTACGAGCAGTACTTC
CDR3: CASRIDRGVSYEQYF

V: TRBV11-2
size: NA
J: TRBJ2-7
D: TRBD2
DNA: TGTGCCAGCAGCTTAGAGGGGGGGACGAATAGCTACGAGCAGTACTTC
CDR3: CASSLEGGTNSYEQYF

V: TRBV12-3/TRBV12-4
size: many
J: TRBJ2-3
D: TRBD2
DNA: TGTGCCAGCAGGCTCGCCTCCGCGGGGGTATTAACAGATACGCAGTATTTT
CDR3: CASRLASAGVLTDTQYF

V: TRBV20-1
size: many
J: TRBJ2-3
D: NA
DNA: TGCAGTGCTAGAGTTAGGGGGATTAGCACAGATACGCAGTATTTT
CDR3: CSARVRGISTDTQYF

V: TRBV12-3/TRBV12-4
size: many
J: TRBJ1-2
D: NA
DNA: TGTGCCAGCAGTTTAGCTACATTCCGAAATGGCTACACCTTC
CDR3: CASSLATFRNGYTF

V: TRBV7-2
size: NA
J: TRBJ2-3
D: TRBD1
DNA: TGTGCCAGCTATAGGGACAGATGGTCAGATACGCAGTATTTT
CDR3: CASYRDRWSDTQYF

V: TRBV10-3
size: many
J: TRBJ2-7
D: NA
DNA: TGTGCCATCCGGGCCGACTCCTACGAGCAGTACTTC
CDR3: CAIRADSYEQYF

V: TRBV7-9
size: many
J: TRBJ1-1
D: TRBD1
DNA: TGTGCCAGCAGCTTGACAGGGTGGGTAACTGAAGCTTTCTTT
CDR3: CASSLTGWVTEAFF

V: TRBV7-2
size: few
J: TRBJ2-5
D: TRBD2
DNA: TGTGCCAGCAGCTCGACTAGCGGCCCCTGGGGGACCCAGTACTTC
CDR3: CASSSTSGPWGTQYF

V: TRBV10-1
size: NA
J: TRBJ2-7
D: TRBD1
DNA: TGCGCCAGCAGTGCGGGACAGGAAAACTCCTACGAGCAGTACTTC
CDR3: CASSAGQENSYEQYF

V: TRBV18
size: many
J: TRBJ2-1
D: NA
DNA: TGTGCCAGCTCACCTACCAATGAGCAGTTCTTC
CDR3: CASSPTNEQFF

V: TRBV6-1
size: many
J: TRBJ2-7
D: TRBD1
DNA: TGTGCCAGCAGTCCCCTGGACAGGGGGGACTACGAGCAGTACTTC
CDR3: CASSPLDRGDYEQYF

V: TRBV5-5
size: few
J: TRBJ1-1
D: NA
DNA: TGTGCCAGCAGCTTGCTTAGGGACGGGAACACTGAAGCTTTCTTT
CDR3: CASSLLRDGNTEAFF

V: TRBV13
size: many
J: TRBJ2-7
D: NA
DNA: TGTGCCAGCAGCCCTACTTACGAGCAGTACTTC
CDR3: CASSPTYEQYF

V: TRBV28
size: many
J: TRBJ2-4
D: TRBD1
DNA: TGTGCCAGCAGCCCAACAGGGGCAGGCAAAAACATTCAGTACTTC
CDR3: CASSPTGAGKNIQYF